This TCR beta chain was recovered during a study of blood T cell repertoires in COVID-19. The overall study: There were acute and convalescent COVID-19 samples, and they came from the United States, Italy and Spain. The cDNA or gDNA used as material had been derived from T cells, B-cell-depleted T cells, or PBMCs.

Enrollment of patients from Seattle took place during active infection, with longitudinal follow-up. Authors' data handling: From reference gene primer amplification, estimates of nucleated cell counts were derived. The assay was immunoSEQ multiplex PCR, and TCRdb's table has in-frame clones only and misses some. V and J calls and clone size are as listed in that table; D and trimming were resolved from the DNA. Of 110,000 to 150,000 clones in the sample, 79% are singletons; the top ten hold 4.5% to 5%. The V and J ends lost 2 bases and 6 bases respectively, with 12 bases between them. Germline V gene lookup returns CDR1 MNHNY and CDR2 SVGAGI (reference sequence). CDR3 length equals 14 residues.

Sequencing used peripheral blood. The gene calls are TRBV6-6 and TRBJ2-3; D is perhaps TRBD2 (5 bases). The sequence was collected from a woman in her 70s with COVID-19, enrolled during active disease. CDR3 DNA: TGTGCCAGCAGTTACCGAATTTCGGGGGATACGCAGTATTTT. Translation: CASSYRISGDTQYF.